One and the same sample provided the 19 T cell receptor beta chains below, sequenced in a study of blood T cell repertoires in COVID-19. Generated by immunoSEQ multiplex PCR, the TCRdb table keeps only in-frame clones and is missing some. Here the sample spans about 190,000 clones, 82% being singletons. Sequencing was performed on peripheral blood. Receptors were obtained from a woman aged 60 to 75 with COVID-19, enrolled during active disease.

This clone has more than one count but fewer than ten. V usage is TRBV5-1 and J usage is TRBJ2-7; TRBD1 aligns across 7 bases. The germline CDR1 and CDR2 sequences are SGHRS and YFSETQ. The V segment lost 4 bases and the J segment 1 base; nucleotides outside the gene matches: 14. This CDR3 has 17 amino acids. CDR3 DNA: TGCGCCAGCAGCCCAAAGCCACCCCGACAGGGTTCCTACGAGCAGTACTTC. This sequence encodes CASSPKPPRQGSYEQYF.

V usage is TRBV6-6 and J usage is TRBJ1-5, with D hard to call. V shed 2 bases and J shed 2 bases, with 13 bases lying between them. The germline V gene encodes CDR1 MNHNY and CDR2 SVGAGI (reference sequence). The CDR3 sequence is 16 residues long. For the CDR3, the DNA is TGTGCCAGCAGTTACCGAGGCGGGAGGGGCAATCAGCCCCAGCATTTT. Its translation: CASSYRGGRGNQPQHF.

This clone was seen only a few times. The chain carries TRBV7-2 and TRBJ1-5, with TRBD1 as a possible D gene (5 bases). This CDR3 has 12 amino acids. Trimming removed 1 base from V and 9 bases from J, with 7 bases in between. Germline V gene data show CDR1 as SGHTA and CDR2 as FQGNSA. DNA for the CDR3: TGTGCCAGCAGCTTAGGCCAGGGGCCCCAGCATTTT. The encoded protein is CASSLGQGPQHF.

The rearrangement links TRBV30 to TRBJ1-1, with TRBD1 as a possible D gene (5 bases). Deletions cut 1 base from V and 5 bases from J, with 11 bases between. Germline CDR1 reads GTSNPN; CDR2 reads SVGIG (reference sequence). The CDR3 runs to 13 residues. The CDR3 region has the DNA TGTGCCTGGAGTGGTCGCAGGGAAACTGAAGCTTTCTTT. As protein: CAWSGRRETEAFF.

The J gene is TRBJ1-4, the V gene TRBV11-2; D perhaps matches TRBD1 (6 bases). The germline V gene encodes CDR1 SGHAT and CDR2 FQNNGV. The CDR3 is made up of 16 amino acids. The germline V and J ends were trimmed by 2 bases and 5 bases, with 15 bases remaining between them. CDR3 loop: CASSLIPGGANEKLFF. The CDR3 DNA is TGTGCCAGCAGCTTAATTCCGGGGGGCGCAAATGAAAAACTGTTTTTT.

CDR3 sequence: CATSRRGAGQPQHF. In DNA form, the CDR3 reads TGTGCCACCAGCAGAAGGGGCGCAGGGCAGCCCCAGCATTTT. The chain is built from TRBV15 and TRBJ1-5; D perhaps matches TRBD1 (5 bases). From germline, CDR1 is LNHNV and CDR2 YYDKDF (reference sequence). V was clipped by 2 bases and J by 7 bases, with 12 bases between them. The CDR3 has 14 residues.

This sequence joins TRBV12-3 or TRBV12-4 and TRBJ2-5; D is perhaps TRBD1 (5 bases). The ends were cut back, 6 bases at V and 4 bases at J, with 12 bases in the middle. CDR3 length: 13 residues. CDR3: CASSQGIGETQYF. The CDR3 DNA is TGTGCCAGCAGCCAGGGTATCGGAGAGACCCAGTACTTC.

The chain employs TRBV11-3 and TRBJ2-3; weak D call: TRBD2 (7 bases). The CDR3 sequence is 19 residues long. The germline V gene has CDR1 SGHNT and CDR2 YENEEA. With 5 bases removed from V and 2 bases from J, the gap between germline ends came to 26 bases. CDR3 nucleotides: TGTGCCAGCAGCCCCGGCCCCGGGGGGCCTTCAATCCTCACAGATACGCAGTATTTT. It encodes CASSPGPGGPSILTDTQYF.

CDR3 residues: CASSFSGVSGNTIYF. The CDR3 coding sequence is TGTGCCAGCAGCTTCTCAGGGGTTTCTGGAAACACCATATATTTT. V gene TRBV11-2 combines with J gene TRBJ1-3; a possible D gene is TRBD1 (6 bases). V lost 3 bases and J lost 1, with 10 bases in between. Germline assignment: CDR1 SGHAT and CDR2 FQNNGV. The CDR3 sequence is 15 residues long.

As for this clone: The same CDR3 also results from other DNA sequences found in this sample. This sequence joins TRBV30 and TRBJ1-2; the D is unclear. Deletions cut 0 bases from V and 7 bases from J, with 6 bases between. The CDR3 contains 11 residues. The germline CDR1 and CDR2 sequences are GTSNPN and SVGIG (reference sequence). For the CDR3, the DNA is TGTGCCTGGAGTGTACCGGGTGGCTACACCTTC. It specifies CAWSVPGGYTF.

This chain joins TRBV6-5 and TRBJ1-6; no definite D call. Between the trimmed V and J ends, which lost 8 bases and 2 bases, there was a span of 10 bases. The CDR3 contains 14 residues. The germline CDR1 and CDR2 sequences are MNHEY and SVGAGI. CDR3 in amino acids: CASRSEAYNSPLHF. DNA for the CDR3: TGTGCCAGCCGATCGGAGGCCTATAATTCACCCCTCCACTTT.

The chain recombines TRBV30 with TRBJ1-4, with a tentative D call TRBD1 (5 bases). CDR1 and CDR2 from the germline V gene are GTSNPN and SVGIG (reference sequence). The CDR3 sequence is 13 residues long. V was clipped by 2 bases and J by 5 bases, with 9 bases between them. DNA of the CDR3: TGTGCCTGGAGTATATACAGGAATGAAAAACTGTTTTTT. This encodes CAWSIYRNEKLFF.

This sequence joins TRBV21-1 and TRBJ1-2. TRBV21-1 is noted as a pseudogene. This CDR3 is 15 amino acids long. The CDR3 coding sequence is TGTGCCAGCAGCAAAGCGCGGGGGGCGGTCTATGGCTACACCTTC. Its protein is CASSKARGAVYGYTF.

As to this clone: At one end the junction does not follow the germline gene, possibly because of a read error. The J gene is TRBJ2-3, the V gene TRBV5-4, with TRBD1 matching over 9 bases. Germline CDR1 reads SGHNT; CDR2 reads YYREEE (reference sequence). The CDR3 runs 16 residues. CDR3 sequence: CASSPQGARATGTQYF. The CDR3 region has the DNA TGTGCCAGCAGCCCACAGGGGGCTCGGGCAACAGGTACGCAGTATTTT.

On this clone itself: Other DNA sequences in the same sample also yield this CDR3. This chain uses TRBV28 with TRBJ2-1; 11 bases are shared with TRBD2. The V segment lost 3 bases and the J segment 3 bases; nucleotides outside the gene matches: 1. The CDR3 consists of 15 residues. CDR1 is MDHEN, CDR2 SYDVKM, per germline. DNA of the CDR3: TGTGCCAGCAGTTTTCTAGCGGGGGGCTACAATGAGCAGTTCTTC. Translating gives CASSFLAGGYNEQFF. Complete variable domain (other parts from reference TRBV28 and TRBJ2-1): DVKVTQSSRYLVKRTGEKVFLECVQDMDHENMFWYRQDPGLGLRLIYFSYDVKMKEKGDIPEGYSVSREKKERFSLILESASTNQTSMYLCASSFLAGGYNEQFFGPGTRLTVL.

This clone was counted between two and nine times. The gene calls are TRBV11-2 and TRBJ2-3; D is ambiguous. V lost 4 bases and J 1 base, leaving 15 bases between the germline ends. The germline V gene has CDR1 SGHAT and CDR2 FQNNGV. The CDR3 is 16 amino acids. The CDR3 DNA is TGTGCCAGCAGCTCCGGCCTCGGCGGTCGCACAGATACGCAGTATTTT. Protein sequence: CASSSGLGGRTDTQYF.

The chain couples TRBV5-4 to TRBJ2-1; 7 bases are shared with TRBD1. V lost 2 bases, J lost 5 bases, and 7 bases stayed unmatched. The V gene's germline CDR1 is SGHNT and CDR2 YYREEE (reference sequence). The CDR3 runs to 15 residues. The CDR3 is CASSFSPTGDNEQFF. The CDR3 DNA reads as TGTGCCAGCAGCTTTTCTCCCACAGGGGACAATGAGCAGTTCTTC.

The genes are TRBV11-2 and TRBJ1-4, with D possibly being TRBD1 (6 bases). Germline CDR1 SGHAT, CDR2 FQNNGV. The V gene lost 5 bases and the J gene lost 7 bases, with 11 bases spanning the gap. There are 13 residues in the CDR3. Here the CDR3 reads CASSVGGREKLFF. CDR3 coding DNA: TGTGCCAGCAGCGTAGGGGGGCGTGAAAAACTGTTTTTT.

The chain combines TRBV6-5 with TRBJ2-5; tentatively, D is TRBD2 (5 bases). The V gene lost 6 bases and the J gene lost 0 bases, with 11 bases spanning the gap. CDR1 MNHEY and CDR2 SVGAGI come from the germline V gene. CDR3 length: 14 residues. The CDR3, as DNA: TGTGCCAGCAGCTGGAGGTTGTACCAAGAGACCCAGTACTTC. Its translation: CASSWRLYQETQYF.